What follows are 26 T cell receptor beta chains derived from one specimen sequenced in a study of shared clonotypes between healthy human individuals. The table came from immunoSEQ multiplex PCR; TCRdb's copy has only in-frame clones and leaves some out. The top ten hold more than 0.12% of the sample, which has 2,500,000 or so clones, just over 90% seen once. The sample taken for sequencing was naive CD4+ T cells sorted from blood. Subset described: CD45RA+ positively selected. All receptors derive from a man younger than 35 in good health.

The chain carries TRBV6-6 and TRBJ2-1, with 7 positions matching TRBD2. Per the germline V gene, CDR1 is MNHNY and CDR2 is SVGAGI (reference sequence). With V trimmed by 5 bases and J by 2 bases, 6 bases remained unmatched. The CDR3 spans 15 residues. The CDR3 loop reads CASSPPGGPYNEQFF. The CDR3 coding sequence is TGTGCCAGCAGTCCCCCGGGAGGTCCCTACAATGAGCAGTTCTTC.

This clone came up a few times. Other DNA variants within this sample encode the same CDR3. This chain connects TRBV5-1 to TRBJ1-5, with 7 bases matching TRBD1. Trimming cost V 0 bases and J 4 bases; bases outside gene matches: 4. Germline V gene data show CDR1 as SGHRS and CDR2 as YFSETQ. The CDR3 runs to 15 residues. CDR3 nucleotide sequence: TGCGCCAGCAGCTTGGGGACAGGCGGAAATCAGCCCCAGCATTTT. This gives the protein CASSLGTGGNQPQHF.

The V gene is TRBV6-5, the J gene TRBJ2-3, with a weak D call TRBD2 (6 bases). V shed 6 bases and J shed 2 bases, with 12 bases lying between them. This CDR3 region has 14 residues. Germline-derived CDR1 and CDR2 are MNHEY and SVGAGI. CDR3 sequence (DNA): TGTGCCAGCAGACGGGAGTGGGTCACAGATACGCAGTATTTT. This codes for CASRREWVTDTQYF.

Only one count was recorded for this clone. The V gene is TRBV6-6, the J gene TRBJ1-2; 8 bases fit TRBD1. V was clipped by 0 bases and J by 3 bases; unmatched bases: 0. The length of the CDR3 is 14 residues. CDR1 and CDR2 from the germline V gene are MNHNY and SVGAGI (reference sequence). Here the CDR3 DNA reads TGTGCCAGCAGTTACTCGGGACAGGACTATGGCTACACCTTC. Protein product: CASSYSGQDYGYTF.

The chain couples TRBV10-2 to TRBJ1-2; D unclear. The CDR3 spans 12 residues. Germline V lookup: CDR1 WSHSY, CDR2 SAAADI. V was cut by 2 bases and J by 3 bases, with 4 bases left in between. CDR3 sequence: CASSEVDYGYTF. In DNA form, the CDR3 reads TGCGCCAGCAGTGAGGTGGACTATGGCTACACCTTC.

The chain recombines TRBV2 with TRBJ2-5; unclear D gene. Germline CDR1 reads SNHLY; CDR2 reads FYNNEI. The CDR3 covers 13 residues. Trimming removed 8 bases at V and 5 bases at J, with 15 bases between. Written as DNA, the CDR3 is TGTGCCAGCCGGTCTGGTGGGATGGAGACCCAGTACTTC. Translating gives CASRSGGMETQYF.

The J gene is TRBJ2-5, the V gene TRBV5-4, with D maybe TRBD1 (6 bases). This CDR3 spans 15 amino acids. Germline V lookup: CDR1 SGHNT, CDR2 YYREEE (reference sequence). Trimming left V 4 bases short and J 1 base short, with 14 bases between. The CDR3 sequence: CASSLGDRSQETQYF. CDR3 nucleotide sequence: TGTGCCAGCAGCCTTGGCGACAGGTCCCAAGAGACCCAGTACTTC.

This clone occurred once. At one end the junction does not follow the germline gene, possibly because of a read error. The CDR3, as DNA: TGCGGGTCCGGGACAGGGGGTTATAGCAATCAGCCCCAGCATTTT. Its protein product is CGSGTGGYSNQPQHF. V gene TRBV28 combines with J gene TRBJ1-5, with 11 nucleotides matching TRBD1. This CDR3 has 15 residues. Germline V lookup: CDR1 MDHEN, CDR2 SYDVKM.

This clone was counted a single time. The chain employs TRBV9 and TRBJ2-3; 11 nucleotides match TRBD2. Unmatched junction bases numbered 6, after V lost 4 bases and J lost 2 bases. This CDR3 is built from 16 residues. Germline CDR1 and CDR2: SGDLS and YYNGEE. CDR3 sequence reads: CASSSKTSGNTDTQYF. The DNA for the CDR3 is TGTGCCAGCAGCTCCAAGACTAGCGGGAACACAGATACGCAGTATTTT.

The chain joins TRBV21-1 to TRBJ1-2; no DNA check was done on the table's D call, TRBD1. TRBV21-1 is a pseudogene locus. The CDR3 spans 16 residues. In DNA, the CDR3 is TGTGCCAGCAGCACGGACAGGGGGAGACCACCCTATGGCTACACCTTC. This translates into CASSTDRGRPPYGYTF.

DNA of the CDR3: TGTGCCAGCATGCAACAGGTTACTAGCACAGATACGCAGTATTTT. It codes for CASMQQVTSTDTQYF. The chain joins TRBV2 to TRBJ2-3, with D possibly TRBD1 on 5 matching bases. Looked up from germline, CDR1 is SNHLY and CDR2 is FYNNEI. V gave up 7 bases and J gave up 0 bases, with 14 bases separating them. This CDR3 comprises 15 residues. Looking up the rest from reference TRBV2 and TRBJ2-3 gives the full variable domain: EPEVTQTPSHQVTQMGQEVILRCVPISNHLYFYWYRQILGQKVEFLVSFYNNEISEKSEIFDDQFSVERPDGSNFTLKIRSTKLEDSAMYFCASMQQVTSTDTQYFGPGTRLTVL.

The V gene is TRBV28, the J gene TRBJ2-7; D is tentatively TRBD1 or TRBD2 (5 bases each). V was cut by 2 bases and J by 4 bases, with 12 bases left in between. The CDR3 length is 14 residues. Per germline, CDR1 MDHEN and CDR2 SYDVKM. CDR3 DNA sequence: TGTGCCAGCAGTTTACGAGGGGCCGCGTACGAGCAGTACTTC. Translating gives CASSLRGAAYEQYF.

The chain links TRBV28 to TRBJ2-7; possibly TRBD1 for D (5 bases). Per germline, CDR1 MDHEN and CDR2 SYDVKM. V shed 7 bases and J shed 5 bases, with 9 bases lying between them. The CDR3 totals 11 residues. The CDR3 loop is CASTSRDEQYF. The CDR3 DNA is TGTGCCAGCACCTCCAGGGACGAGCAGTACTTC.

This chain connects TRBV6-8 to TRBJ2-7; D tentatively reads TRBD1 or TRBD2 (6 bases each). Between the trimmed V and J ends, which lost 10 bases and 3 bases, there was a span of 16 bases. Germline CDR1 is MNHGY and CDR2 is SAAAGT. The CDR3 length is 13 residues. The CDR3 protein is CATPGAVSYEQYF. CDR3 nucleotides: TGTGCCACCCCGGGGGCGGTTAGCTACGAGCAGTACTTC.

The CDR3 is CASGVAGGPGDTQYF. In DNA form, the CDR3 reads TGTGCTAGTGGGGTAGCGGGGGGGCCTGGAGATACGCAGTATTTT. This chain joins TRBV12-5 and TRBJ2-3; the match to TRBD2 covers 11 bases. Germline V gene data show CDR1 as LGHNT and CDR2 as FRNRAP. The V segment lost 6 bases and the J segment 5 bases; nucleotides outside the gene matches: 7. This CDR3 comprises 15 residues.

The genes are TRBV7-8 and TRBJ1-1; possible D gene TRBD1, 6 bases. The V gene's germline CDR1 is SGHVS and CDR2 FQNEAQ. Trimming took 7 bases from V and 1 from J, leaving 13 bases between them. The CDR3 is 14 residues long. CDR3 in amino acids: CASTPSTGNTEAFF. In DNA, the CDR3 is TGTGCCAGCACCCCGTCGACAGGGAACACTGAAGCTTTCTTT.

V usage is TRBV5-1 and J usage is TRBJ2-2; 11 positions agree with TRBD2. V gave up 6 bases and J gave up 1 base; unmatched junction bases: 5. This CDR3 is 16 amino acids long. The germline V gene encodes CDR1 SGHRS and CDR2 YFSETQ. DNA for the CDR3: TGCGCCAGCACCCTGACTAGCGGGGAGAACACCGGGGAGCTGTTTTTT. It codes for CASTLTSGENTGELFF. The full variable domain, in which reference TRBV5-1 and TRBJ2-2 provide the parts outside the CDR3, is KAGVTQTPRYLIKTRGQQVTLSCSPISGHRSVSWYQQTPGQGLQFLFEYFSETQRNKGNFPGRFSGRQFSNSRSEMNVSTLELGDSALYLCASTLTSGENTGELFFGEGSRLTVL.

V is TRBV6-6 and J is TRBJ2-7; D is unclear. The V end lost 2 bases, the J end lost 6 bases, and 8 bases lay between the germline ends. The CDR3 sequence is 12 residues long. Germline V gene sequence: CDR1 MNHNY, CDR2 SVGAGI (reference sequence). CDR3 region: CASSYGNGEQYF. The CDR3 region has the DNA TGTGCCAGCAGTTACGGTAACGGCGAGCAGTACTTC.

V and J are TRBV9 and TRBJ1-1, with unresolved D. Trimming removed 1 base at V and 1 base at J, with 5 bases between. Germline loops: CDR1 SGDLS, CDR2 YYNGEE. The CDR3 is 13 residues long. In DNA form, the CDR3 reads TGTGCCAGCAGCGTAAGGGAGAACACTGAAGCTTTCTTT. Translation: CASSVRENTEAFF. Together with reference TRBV9 and TRBJ1-1, the CDR3 gives the full variable domain: DSGVTQTPKHLITATGQRVTLRCSPRSGDLSVYWYQQSLDQGLQFLIQYYNGEERAKGNILERFSAQQFPDLHSELNLSSLELGDSALYFCASSVRENTEAFFGQGTRLTVV.

The rearrangement links TRBV6-1 to TRBJ2-7; D could derive from TRBD1 or TRBD2 (5 bases each). CDR1 is MNHNS and CDR2 is SASEGT in the germline V gene. The V end lost 7 bases, the J end lost 0 bases, and 10 bases lay between the germline ends. The CDR3 extends over 13 amino acids. Written as DNA, the CDR3 is TGTGCCAGCATTGGGACGTACTCCTACGAGCAGTACTTC. Translating it yields CASIGTYSYEQYF.

The rearrangement links TRBV2 to TRBJ1-6; TRBD1 matches 9 bases. The CDR3 covers 17 residues. V lost 4 bases, J lost 7 bases, and 11 bases stayed unmatched. Per germline, CDR1 SNHLY and CDR2 FYNNEI. CDR3 protein: CASSGTGGPLLNSPLHF. The CDR3 bases are TGTGCCAGCAGTGGAACAGGGGGCCCCCTTTTAAATTCACCCCTCCACTTT.

The CDR3 is CASSVAGASYNEQFF. The CDR3 DNA reads as TGCGCCAGCAGCGTAGCGGGTGCCTCCTACAATGAGCAGTTCTTC. The V and J genes are TRBV4-3 and TRBJ2-1, with 7 bases identical to TRBD2. The V segment lost 5 bases and the J segment 0 bases; nucleotides outside the gene matches: 4. Germline V CDR1 and CDR2: LGHNA, YSLEER. This CDR3 has 15 residues.

The rearrangement links TRBV25-1 to TRBJ2-1; no definite D call. The CDR3 runs to 15 residues. V was clipped by 1 base and J by 3 bases, with 10 bases between them. Germline values: CDR1 MGHDK, CDR2 SYGVNS. CDR3 residues: CASSEWQARYNEQFF. CDR3 bases: TGTGCCAGCAGTGAATGGCAGGCTCGCTACAATGAGCAGTTCTTC. Full variable domain (missing parts from reference TRBV25-1 and TRBJ2-1): EADIYQTPRYLVIGTGKKITLECSQTMGHDKMYWYQQDPGMELHLIHYSYGVNSTEKGDLSSESTVSRIRTEHFPLTLESARPSHTSQYLCASSEWQARYNEQFFGPGTRLTVL.

This clone was observed once. Other DNA sequences in the same sample also yield this CDR3. This chain connects TRBV9 to TRBJ1-5; D may be TRBD1 (6 bases). This CDR3 has 15 residues. V lost 0 bases and J lost 1, with 8 bases in between. The germline V gene has CDR1 SGDLS and CDR2 YYNGEE. In DNA form, the CDR3 reads TGTGCCAGCAGCGTAGGGGGGCAAAGCAATCAGCCCCAGCATTTT. This codes for CASSVGGQSNQPQHF.

This clone has just a few counts. The chain joins TRBV5-1 to TRBJ2-6; D is unresolved. Trimming took 4 bases from V and 0 from J, leaving 5 bases between them. CDR3 size: 14 residues. CDR1 is SGHRS and CDR2 is YFSETQ in the germline V gene. The CDR3, as DNA: TGCGCCAGCAGCGAGAGCTCTGGGGCCAACGTCCTGACTTTC. It is translated as CASSESSGANVLTF.

This clone appeared a few times. This rearrangement joins TRBV2 to TRBJ1-2, with 7 bases matching TRBD1. Germline-derived CDR1 and CDR2 are SNHLY and FYNNEI. There are 12 residues in the CDR3. Unmatched junction bases numbered 3, after V lost 4 bases and J lost 7 bases. CDR3 sequence reads: CASSAGGVGYTF. The CDR3 DNA follows: TGTGCCAGCAGTGCAGGGGGAGTTGGCTACACCTTC.